Following are 9 T cell receptor beta chains from one sample sequenced in a study of blood T cell repertoires in COVID-19. Repertoires were generated with immunoSEQ multiplex PCR, while TCRdb's copy carries only in-frame clones and drops some. The sample shows roughly 300,000 clones, about 90% of them seen only once. The sequenced sample was PBMCs or T cells enriched from blood (not recorded which). These receptor sequences come from a woman aged 25 to 45 who had recovered from COVID-19.

The rearrangement uses TRBV4-1 and TRBJ1-1; D is undetermined. The length of the CDR3 is 15 residues. The germline gives CDR1 MGHRA, CDR2 YSYEKL. Trimming took 1 base from V and 1 from J, leaving 10 bases between them. The DNA for the CDR3 is TGCGCCAGCAGCCAAGGACTGAAAGCGAACACTGAAGCTTTCTTT. It yields the protein CASSQGLKANTEAFF.

A few counts support this clone. The chain couples TRBV2 to TRBJ1-1; 7 bases fit TRBD1. Germline-derived CDR1 and CDR2 are SNHLY and FYNNEI. The CDR3 runs to 14 residues. The V segment lost 8 bases and the J segment 0 bases; nucleotides outside the gene matches: 6. The CDR3 region is CASCGTVMNTEAFF. The CDR3 nucleotides are TGTGCCAGCTGTGGGACAGTCATGAACACTGAAGCTTTCTTT.

CDR3 region: CASSLDGQGGNTIYF. For the CDR3, the DNA is TGTGCCAGCAGCCTAGACGGACAGGGCGGAAACACCATATATTTT. This chain joins TRBV7-2 and TRBJ1-3, with TRBD1 matching over 8 bases. CDR3 size: 15 residues. V dropped 5 bases and J dropped 4; count of bases not matched to a gene: 7. Germline CDR1 reads SGHTA; CDR2 reads FQGNSA.

The V gene is TRBV28, the J gene TRBJ1-5, with TRBD1 matching over 9 bases. This CDR3 region has 15 residues. The trim removed 2 bases at V and 2 bases at J, leaving 1 base unmatched. Germline V gives CDR1 MDHEN, CDR2 SYDVKM. The CDR3 DNA follows: TGTGCCAGCAGTTTAGGGGACAGGGGCAATCAGCCCCAGCATTTT. It codes for CASSLGDRGNQPQHF.

Remarks on this clone: Other DNA sequences in this specimen translate into the identical CDR3. The rearrangement joins TRBV18 to TRBJ1-2; D is possibly TRBD1 (6 bases). Germline CDR1 KGHSH, CDR2 LQKENI. V shed 6 bases and J shed 2 bases, with 10 bases lying between them. The CDR3 extends over 13 amino acids. CDR3 DNA sequence: TGTGCCAGCTCCCTCGGACAGAACTATGGCTACACCTTC. Translating it yields CASSLGQNYGYTF. The variable domain in full, completed from reference TRBV18 and TRBJ1-2, reads NAGVMQNPRHLVRRRGQEARLRCSPMKGHSHVYWYRQLPEEGLKFMVYLQKENIIDESGMPKERFSAEFPKEGPSILRIQQVVRGDSAAYFCASSLGQNYGYTFGSGTRLTVV.

Only one count was recorded for this clone. The rearrangement links TRBV5-6 to TRBJ1-1, with D tentatively TRBD1 (5 bases). V shed 3 bases and J shed 1 base, with 13 bases lying between them. The CDR3 has 15 residues. Germline V CDR1 and CDR2: SGHDT, YYEEEE. Written as DNA, the CDR3 is TGTGCCAGCAGCTCGAGGACAAGGCAGAACACTGAAGCTTTCTTT. It yields the protein CASSSRTRQNTEAFF.

The V call is TRBV7-6, the J call TRBJ2-5; the match to TRBD1 covers 11 bases. Looked up from germline, CDR1 is SGHVS and CDR2 is FNYEAQ. After removal of 5 bases from V and 2 bases from J, the junction contained 4 bases not matched to a gene. CDR3 length: 15 residues. The CDR3 sequence is CASSPGTGGQETQYF. The CDR3 DNA follows: TGTGCCAGCAGCCCAGGGACAGGGGGACAAGAGACCCAGTACTTC.

Note on this clone: The same CDR3 can be traced to other DNA sequences in this sample. The chain joins TRBV5-1 to TRBJ2-2; possible D gene TRBD2, 6 bases. The germline CDR1 and CDR2 sequences are SGHRS and YFSETQ. This CDR3 has 16 residues. V lost 2 bases to trimming and J lost 3 bases, with 14 bases between them. This CDR3 reads CASSFQASGDTGELFF. The CDR3 DNA follows: TGCGCCAGCAGCTTCCAGGCCTCGGGGGACACCGGGGAGCTGTTTTTT.

The V and J genes are TRBV7-2 and TRBJ1-6; a possible D gene is TRBD1 (6 bases). Germline V lookup: CDR1 SGHTA, CDR2 FQGNSA. V gave up 6 bases and J gave up 2 bases, with 14 bases separating them. The CDR3 is 16 amino acids. The CDR3 protein is CASRIDRQAYNSPLHF. CDR3 DNA sequence: TGTGCCAGCAGGATCGACAGGCAAGCCTATAATTCACCCCTCCACTTT.